This entry is about one T cell receptor beta chain. Its antigen is unknown. Generated by immunoSEQ multiplex PCR, the TCRdb table keeps only in-frame clones and is missing some. The sample holds roughly 6,600 clones, around 60% seen once. These data originate in a study of coeliac disease. Broader study findings: TRB repertoires were largely private, with most amino acid sequences found in only one sample. In active celiac disease, intraepithelial and lamina propria TRB and TRG repertoires were less clonal than controls.

CDR1 is WNHNN, CDR2 SYGVQD, per germline (reference sequence). This CDR3 has 15 residues. Deletions cut 2 bases from V and 6 bases from J, with 16 bases between. V usage is TRBV10-1 and J usage is TRBJ2-5; D may be TRBD1 (5 bases). The clonotype originates from an older woman with active celiac disease. The specimen sequenced was lamina propria lymphocytes from the gut. In nucleotides, the CDR3 is TGCGCCAGCAGTGAGGGCAGGGTTAGGGTGCAGACCCAGTACTTC. Translation: CASSEGRVRVQTQYF.